What follows are 10 T cell receptor beta chains derived from one specimen sequenced in a study of regulatory T cells in long-lasting Graves disease. Described time point: newly diagnosed GD, antithyroid drugs for less than 3 months. PBMCs provided the RNA from which the TCR library was made. Relying on iRepertoire HTBI primers and Arm-PCR of CDR3 regions, the team built TCR beta libraries. MiXCR, run by TCRdb on the multiplex PCR reads, gives a single entry per CDR3 protein. The sample contains some 240,000 distinct CDR3 sequences, approximately 19% of which appear only once. This sample was shared with a second study, whose subject was T cells in Graves' hyperthyroidism and ophthalmopathy.

This specimen consisted of peripheral blood mononuclear cells (PBMCs), obtained at new diagnosis, from a patient treated with antithyroid drugs. The receptors stem from a woman between 25 and 40 years old with Graves disease.

Ten or more counts support this clonotype. The chain couples TRBV6-1 to TRBJ2-2; D not certain. V was pared by 4 bases and J by 3 bases, with 3 bases between. The germline CDR1 and CDR2 sequences are MNHNS and SASEGT. This CDR3 spans 12 amino acids. The CDR3 loop reads CASSGYTGELFF. CDR3 in DNA: TGTGCCAGCAGTGGTTACACCGGGGAGCTGTTTTTT.

This clonotype came up a few times. CDR3 in amino acids: CASSLGNVAGVYNEQFF. The CDR3 DNA sequence: TGTGCCAGCAGTTTAGGTAATGTGGCGGGAGTGTACAATGAGCAGTTCTTC. J is TRBJ2-1 and V is TRBV12-3 or TRBV12-4, with 7 bases that match TRBD2. V trimming: 1 base; J trimming: 4 bases; junction bases outside the gene matches: 10. This CDR3 is built from 17 residues.

This clonotype was found a few times. The V and J genes are TRBV5-1 and TRBJ2-2; D is unclear. Trimming removed 4 bases at V and 0 bases at J, with 10 bases between. Looked up from germline, CDR1 is SGHRS and CDR2 is YFSETQ. The CDR3 consists of 15 residues. The CDR3 spells CASSPWAANTGELFF. DNA of the CDR3: TGCGCCAGCAGCCCGTGGGCAGCGAACACCGGGGAGCTGTTTTTT.

This rearrangement joins TRBV27 to TRBJ2-2, with D uncertain. CDR3 length equals 15 residues. The V and J ends lost 8 bases and 0 bases respectively, with 13 bases between them. Germline CDR1 is MNHEY and CDR2 is SMNVEV (reference sequence). CDR3 sequence (DNA): TGTGCCAGCTCACCACAAACTACGAACACCGGGGAGCTGTTTTTT. Its translation is CASSPQTTNTGELFF.

This clonotype was seen ten or more times. This rearrangement joins TRBV6-1 to TRBJ1-5; D is uncertain. Germline values: CDR1 MNHNS, CDR2 SASEGT. The CDR3 consists of 11 residues. Trimming took 2 bases from V and 11 from J, leaving 7 bases between them. The CDR3 loop is CASSEPSTQHF. CDR3 bases: TGTGCCAGCAGTGAACCCAGTACCCAGCATTTT.

The CDR3 loop reads CASSQKPGSIYEQYF. CDR3 sequence (DNA): TGTGCCAGCAGCCAAAAGCCAGGGAGTATCTACGAGCAGTACTTC. The chain employs TRBV12-3 or TRBV12-4 and TRBJ2-7; D may be TRBD1 or TRBD2 (5 bases each). The CDR3 loop spans 15 amino acids. Trimming removed 6 bases from V and 3 bases from J, with 18 bases in between.

This clonotype was counted many times. V usage is TRBV28 and J usage is TRBJ1-2; 7 bases fit TRBD1. Germline V gives CDR1 MDHEN, CDR2 SYDVKM. CDR3 length: 14 residues. Trimming took 4 bases from V and 5 from J; bases not matched to a gene: 7. The CDR3 bases are TGTGCCAGCAGTTCCCGGGACAGTCTATATGGCTACACCTTC. Protein: CASSSRDSLYGYTF.

This clonotype was picked up many times. V gene TRBV7-9 combines with J gene TRBJ1-2, with a possible D match to TRBD1 (5 bases). V shed 1 base and J shed 5 bases, with 14 bases lying between them. Germline assignment: CDR1 SEHNR and CDR2 FQNEAQ (reference sequence). The CDR3 is 15 residues long. The CDR3 sequence: CASSLGKGLEYGYTF. The CDR3 nucleotides are TGTGCCAGCAGCTTAGGAAAGGGGCTAGAGTATGGCTACACCTTC.

The CDR3 DNA reads TGTGCCAGCAGTGAAAGCGAAACTAGCACAGATACGCAGTATTTT. It translates to CASSESETSTDTQYF. V is TRBV6-4 and J is TRBJ2-3, with unresolved D. Germline V gene data show CDR1 as MRHNA and CDR2 as SNTAGT. Trimming cost V 3 bases and J 0 bases, with 10 bases left between them. There are 15 residues in the CDR3.

There are many counts of this clonotype. In DNA, the CDR3 is TGCAGTGCTAGAGATCTCAGGGACGGGCTCGGGCAGTACTTC. Residues: CSARDLRDGLGQYF. The chain uses TRBV20-1 and TRBJ2-7, with D perhaps assigned TRBD1 or TRBD2 (5 bases each). Trimming removed 0 bases at V and 9 bases at J, with 18 bases between. Germline V CDR1 and CDR2: DFQATT, SNEGSKA (reference sequence). The CDR3 consists of 14 residues.